A single TCR beta chain is shown here with its context. Its target is not known. Constant-segment-primed 5'RACE gave TCR alpha and TCR beta cDNA libraries with sample barcodes and UMIs. One entry per CDR3 protein, called by TCRdb with MiXCR from the 5' RACE reads. The sample lists hundreds of thousands of distinct CDR3 sequences, roughly an eighth occurring once. This record belongs to a study of T-cell memory formation after mild COVID-19. Overall study findings and caveats: Researchers could not confirm that second-wave clones peaking on day 37 targeted SARS-CoV-2.

Trimming removed 8 bases at V and 5 bases at J, with 18 bases between. The CDR3 loop spans 14 amino acids. The gene calls are TRBV12-3 or TRBV12-4 and TRBJ1-2; D possibly corresponds to TRBD1 (5 bases). The TCR sequence derives from a man aged 18 to 30 who had mild COVID-19 (a few samples of this study predate the infection). Cell type and time point are not known. The specimen was PBMCs or a T cell subset sorted from them (not recorded which). The CDR3 DNA follows: TGTGCCAGCCGAGACAGTTGGTTGGGATATGGCTACACCTTC. Protein sequence: CASRDSWLGYGYTF.